The rows below give T cell receptor beta chains drawn from one sample of a study of blood T cells in healthy people across ages. In TCRdb, the 5' RACE reads were re-called with MiXCR into one record per CDR3 protein. The sample comprises hundreds of thousands of distinct CDR3 sequences, roughly 50% of which are singletons, and roughly a third rests with the top ten. Sequencing was performed on blood. Source of these receptors: a woman aged 55-69 years in good health. CDR3s include the opening cysteine and the closing phenylalanine or tryptophan. The D gene is left open where the match is weak. The size field is filled for only some rows; it gives once, few, many or a size class.

j_gene | abundance | v_gene | d_gene | CDR3nt | CDR3aa
TRBJ1-2 | once | TRBV12-3/TRBV12-4 | NA | TGTGCCAGCAGCCTCCGGAGAATGAACTATGGCTACACCTTC | CASSLRRMNYGYTF
TRBJ1-6 | NA | TRBV4-1 | TRBD1 | TGCGCCTGCAGCCAAGATGGTGTACCAGGGGGCTCACCCCCCCACTTT | CACSQDGVPGGSPPHF
TRBJ2-7 | many | TRBV29-1 | NA | TGCAGCGTTGTAGGCCGTTACTACGAGCAGTACTTC | CSVVGRYYEQYF
TRBJ2-7 | few | TRBV7-9 | NA | TGTGCCAGCAGCATGATCCCCGACGAGCAGTACTTC | CASSMIPDEQYF
TRBJ1-2 | NA | TRBV6-5 | NA | TGTGCCAGCAGTTACCATGGGCAGATCCTTAACTATGGCTACACCTTC | CASSYHGQILNYGYTF
TRBJ2-7 | few | TRBV6-1 | NA | TGTGCCACGTCAGGTGGAGTTGCGGGGACTCGCTACGAGCAGTACTTC | CATSGGVAGTRYEQYF
TRBJ2-2 | NA | TRBV24-1 | NA | TGTGCCACCAGTGCACAGCCGGGAGTCGGGGAGCTGTTTTTT | CATSAQPGVGELFF
TRBJ2-7 | NA | TRBV6-1 | TRBD2 | TGTGCCAGCAGTGAAGTCGGCGGGAGCTCCTACGAGCAGTACTTC | CASSEVGGSSYEQYF
TRBJ2-1 | few | TRBV20-1 | TRBD2 | TGCAGTGCTAGAGACTCCCAGCGGGAGTCCCACAATGAGCAGTTCTTC | CSARDSQRESHNEQFF
TRBJ2-1 | NA | TRBV9 | TRBD2 | TGTGCCAGCAGCGTAGGACTAGCGGGAGTCTTTGATGAGCAGTTCTTC | CASSVGLAGVFDEQFF
TRBJ1-1 | NA | TRBV5-1 | NA | TGCGCCAGCAGCGGGAGGACACAGTCTGCTTTCTTT | CASSGRTQSAFF
TRBJ2-7 | few | TRBV27 | NA | TGTGCCAGCAGTGTATTTTCGGGCTACGAGCAGTACTTC | CASSVFSGYEQYF
TRBJ2-2 | NA | TRBV5-1 | NA | TGCGCCAGCAGCTTGGTGGGGGAGCTCGGGGAGCTGTTTTTT | CASSLVGELGELFF
TRBJ1-2 | few | TRBV6-5 | NA | TGTGCCAGCAACCCAGGAGGGAAAATTTATGGCTACACCTTC | CASNPGGKIYGYTF
TRBJ1-2 | NA | TRBV7-2 | NA | TGTGCCAGCAGCCCCTGGGCCCCAGGAAGCTATGGCTACACCTTC | CASSPWAPGSYGYTF
TRBJ2-1 | NA | TRBV3-1 | TRBD2 | TGTGCCAGCAGCCGTTTCCCTAGCGGGAGTTCCTACAATGAGCAGTTCTTC | CASSRFPSGSSYNEQFF
TRBJ2-5 | NA | TRBV10-3 | NA | TGTGCCATCAGTGGACTAGAAGAGACCCAGTACTTC | CAISGLEETQYF
TRBJ2-5 | NA | TRBV5-1 | NA | TGCGCCAGCAGCAACCGGGGCCAAGAGACCCAGTACTTC | CASSNRGQETQYF
TRBJ2-1 | many | TRBV11-2 | NA | TGTGCCAGCAGCTTAGGGGGGAAGGCCTACAATGAGCAGTTCTTC | CASSLGGKAYNEQFF
TRBJ2-7 | once | TRBV28 | TRBD1 | TGTGCCAGCAGTTGGGGACAGGCTCCCTACGAGCAGTACTTC | CASSWGQAPYEQYF
TRBJ2-7 | NA | TRBV28 | TRBD2 | TGTGCCAGCAGGCCCGGGACTAGCTATGAGCAGTACTTC | CASRPGTSYEQYF
TRBJ2-7 | NA | TRBV20-1 | NA | TGCAGTGCTAGAAAGGACCCCTCCTACGAGCAGTACTTC | CSARKDPSYEQYF
TRBJ1-2 | few | TRBV5-4 | NA | TGTGCCAGCAGCCCTGACAGCCCTTTAAACTATGGCTACACCTTC | CASSPDSPLNYGYTF
TRBJ2-2 | NA | TRBV7-2 | NA | TGTGCCAGCAGCCGGAACACCGGGGAGCTGTTTTTT | CASSRNTGELFF
TRBJ2-1 | few | TRBV7-2 | TRBD1 | TGTGCCAGCAGCTTAGCCGGACAGGGAGAGTTCTTC | CASSLAGQGEFF
TRBJ2-3 | NA | TRBV12-3/TRBV12-4 | NA | TGTGCCAGCAGATTAATCGCAGATACGCAGTATTTT | CASRLIADTQYF
TRBJ2-5 | many | TRBV10-3 | NA | TGTGCCATCAGCGGACGGGACCAAGAGACCCAGTACTTC | CAISGRDQETQYF
TRBJ2-7 | once | TRBV20-1 | TRBD2 | TGCAGTGCAGGCGGGTACTTAGCGGGAGGGCCCTCCTACAATGAGCAGTACTTC | CSAGGYLAGGPSYNEQYF
TRBJ1-1 | NA | TRBV20-1 | NA | TGCAGTGCTAGAGATCGGGTCACAAACACTGAAGCTTTCTTT | CSARDRVTNTEAFF
TRBJ2-7 | NA | TRBV2 | TRBD1 | TGTGCCAGCAGTGACCCGCACAGGGGACACGAGCAGTACTTC | CASSDPHRGHEQYF
TRBJ2-6 | NA | TRBV28 | NA | TGTGCCGGAGGAGTGGCTGGGGCCAACGTCCTGACTTTC | CAGGVAGANVLTF
TRBJ2-5 | few | TRBV15 | TRBD2 | TGTGCCACCAGCAGTGGGGGGACTAGCGGTAGTCCGGAGACCCAGTACTTC | CATSSGGTSGSPETQYF
TRBJ2-7 | once | TRBV5-5 | NA | TGTGCCAGCAGCTCGGCAGGGAACTACTACGAGCAGTACTTC | CASSSAGNYYEQYF
TRBJ2-5 | NA | TRBV12-3/TRBV12-4 | TRBD2 | TGTGCCAGCAGTGTAGAGGCGGGGGAAGAGACCCAGTACTTC | CASSVEAGEETQYF
TRBJ2-7 | NA | TRBV3-1 | TRBD1 | TGTGCCAGCAGCCAAGAATCGGTGACAGGGACCTACGAGCAGTACTTC | CASSQESVTGTYEQYF
TRBJ2-3 | NA | TRBV18 | NA | TGTGCCAGCTCACCTAGCCGGGATCGGAGTCCGGATACGCAGTATTTT | CASSPSRDRSPDTQYF
TRBJ1-2 | NA | TRBV20-1 | NA | TGCAGTCCCAGGGTTTCGGGCTATGGCTACACCTTC | CSPRVSGYGYTF
TRBJ1-2 | NA | TRBV27 | NA | TGTGCCAGCAGAAAGGGGACAAACCCCGGCTGGGGCTACACCTTC | CASRKGTNPGWGYTF
TRBJ2-5 | NA | TRBV12-3/TRBV12-4 | NA | TGTGCCAGCAGTGTTTGGGATAATCAAGAGACCCAGTACTTC | CASSVWDNQETQYF
TRBJ1-2 | NA | TRBV28 | NA | TGTGCCAGCAGTTCAGGGTGGGGCTACACCTTC | CASSSGWGYTF
TRBJ2-1 | NA | TRBV24-1 | TRBD2 | TGTGCCACCAGTGATTCACCCTCCGGGAGGAGTGAGCAGTTCTTC | CATSDSPSGRSEQFF
TRBJ2-7 | NA | TRBV3-1 | NA | TGTGCCAGCAGCCAAGTTACGACCTACGAGCAGTACTTC | CASSQVTTYEQYF
TRBJ2-1 | NA | TRBV12-3/TRBV12-4 | NA | TGTGCCAGCAGTTTTTTGGGGGTCTATGGTGATGAGCAGTTCTTC | CASSFLGVYGDEQFF
TRBJ2-5 | once | TRBV25-1 | NA | TGTGCCAGCAGTGAATCAGGGGCGATCCAAGAGACCCAGTACTTC | CASSESGAIQETQYF
TRBJ2-3 | many | TRBV5-1 | TRBD1 | TGCGCCAGCTCGGGACAGGGGGATGGAGATACGCAGTATTTT | CASSGQGDGDTQYF
TRBJ2-3 | once | TRBV28 | TRBD2 | TGTGCCAGCAGGGGGGGCACTAGCGGGATCTTGTCAGATACGCAGTATTTT | CASRGGTSGILSDTQYF
TRBJ1-2 | NA | TRBV20-1 | NA | TGCAGTGCTAGGGAACAGCCTAACTATGGCTACACCTTC | CSAREQPNYGYTF
TRBJ2-2 | NA | TRBV7-2 | NA | TGTGCCAGCAGCTTTAAGAGGGACACCGGGGAGCTGTTTTTT | CASSFKRDTGELFF
TRBJ1-1 | NA | TRBV6-2/TRBV6-3 | NA | TGTGCCAGCAGTATCACCCGGGACATGAACACTGAAGCTTTCTTT | CASSITRDMNTEAFF
TRBJ1-4 | NA | TRBV3-1 | TRBD1 | TGTGCCAGCAGCCCTAGTGACAGGGGGCGCGGCCGAACTAATGAAAAACTGTTTTTT | CASSPSDRGRGRTNEKLFF
TRBJ2-1 | NA | TRBV6-6 | NA | TGTGCCAGCGCTTTCGGGGTAATCAATGAGCAGTTCTTC | CASAFGVINEQFF
TRBJ1-1 | NA | TRBV7-2 | TRBD1 | TGTGCCAGCAGAGGGGGCTACGCTGAAGCTTTCTTT | CASRGGYAEAFF
TRBJ2-6 | NA | TRBV7-2 | TRBD2 | TGTGCCAGCAGCTTAGCAGGGACTAGGAACTCTGGGGCCAACGTCCTGACTTTC | CASSLAGTRNSGANVLTF
TRBJ2-3 | NA | TRBV7-9 | NA | TGTGCCAGCAACCCCCCGGGCATGGCAGATACGCAGTATTTT | CASNPPGMADTQYF
TRBJ2-7 | NA | TRBV30 | TRBD1 | TGTGCCTGGAGTGTGGACAGGGGATTATCCCCTTACGAGCAGTACTTC | CAWSVDRGLSPYEQYF
TRBJ2-3 | few | TRBV5-6 | TRBD2 | TGTGCCAGCAGATTGGGACTAGCTGGAGATACGCAGTATTTT | CASRLGLAGDTQYF
TRBJ2-3 | few | TRBV7-2 | TRBD2 | TGTGCCAGCAGCCACCCCCAGCGGGAGAAAGATACGCAGTATTTT | CASSHPQREKDTQYF